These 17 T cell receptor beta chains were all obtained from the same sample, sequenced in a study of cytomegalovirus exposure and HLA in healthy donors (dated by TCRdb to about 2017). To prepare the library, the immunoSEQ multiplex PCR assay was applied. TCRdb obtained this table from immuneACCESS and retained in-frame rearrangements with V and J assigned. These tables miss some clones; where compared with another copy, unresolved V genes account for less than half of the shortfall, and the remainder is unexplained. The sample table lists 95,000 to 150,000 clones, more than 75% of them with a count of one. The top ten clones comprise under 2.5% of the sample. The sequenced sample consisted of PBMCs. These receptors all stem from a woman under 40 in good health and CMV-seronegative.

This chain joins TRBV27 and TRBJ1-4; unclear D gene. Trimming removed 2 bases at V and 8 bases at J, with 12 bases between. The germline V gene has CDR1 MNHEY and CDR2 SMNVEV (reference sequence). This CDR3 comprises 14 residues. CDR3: CASSLVSVEEKLFF. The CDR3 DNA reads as TGTGCCAGCAGTTTAGTAAGCGTCGAAGAAAAACTGTTTTTT. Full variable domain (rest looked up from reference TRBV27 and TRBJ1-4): EAQVTQNPRYLITVTGKKLTVTCSQNMNHEYMSWYRQDPGLGLRQIYYSMNVEVTDKGDVPEGYKVSRKEKRNFPLILESPSPNQTSLYFCASSLVSVEEKLFFGSGTQLSVL.

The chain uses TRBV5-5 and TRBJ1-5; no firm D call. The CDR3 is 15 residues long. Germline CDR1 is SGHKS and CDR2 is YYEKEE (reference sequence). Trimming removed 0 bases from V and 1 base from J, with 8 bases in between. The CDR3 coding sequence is TGTGCCAGCAGCTTGGCCCCGGGGAGCAATCAGCCCCAGCATTTT. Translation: CASSLAPGSNQPQHF.

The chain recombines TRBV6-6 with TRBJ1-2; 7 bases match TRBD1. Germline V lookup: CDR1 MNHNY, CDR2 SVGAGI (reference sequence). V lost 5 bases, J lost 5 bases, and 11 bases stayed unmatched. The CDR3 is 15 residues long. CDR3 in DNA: TGTGCCAGCAGTGATACAGGGGTGGAGTGGTATGGCTACACCTTC. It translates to CASSDTGVEWYGYTF.

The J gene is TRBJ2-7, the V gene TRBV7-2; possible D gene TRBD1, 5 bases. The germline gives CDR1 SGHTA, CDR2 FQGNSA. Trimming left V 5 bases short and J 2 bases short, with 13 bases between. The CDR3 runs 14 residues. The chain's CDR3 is CASSTAGSTYEQYF. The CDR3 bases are TGTGCCAGCAGCACAGCAGGGTCCACCTACGAGCAGTACTTC.

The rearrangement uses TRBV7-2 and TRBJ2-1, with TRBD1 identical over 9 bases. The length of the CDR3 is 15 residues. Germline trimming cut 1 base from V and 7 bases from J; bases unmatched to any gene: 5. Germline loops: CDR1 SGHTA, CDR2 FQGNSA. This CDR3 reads CASSLGGQGLNEQFF. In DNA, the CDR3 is TGTGCCAGCAGCTTAGGAGGACAGGGGTTGAATGAGCAGTTCTTC.

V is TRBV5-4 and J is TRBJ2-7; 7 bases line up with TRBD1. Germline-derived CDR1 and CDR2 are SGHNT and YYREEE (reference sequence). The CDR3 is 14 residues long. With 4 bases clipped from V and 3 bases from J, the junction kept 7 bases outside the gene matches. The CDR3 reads CASSPRTGSYEQYF. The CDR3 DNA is TGTGCCAGCAGCCCCAGGACAGGTAGCTACGAGCAGTACTTC.

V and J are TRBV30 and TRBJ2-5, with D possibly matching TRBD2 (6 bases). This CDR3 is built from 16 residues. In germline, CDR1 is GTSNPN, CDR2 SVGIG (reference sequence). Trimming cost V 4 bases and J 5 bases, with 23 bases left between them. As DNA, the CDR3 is TGTGCCTGGAACAAGGAGGGCGGGCTTAAGGGGGAGACCCAGTACTTC. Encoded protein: CAWNKEGGLKGETQYF.

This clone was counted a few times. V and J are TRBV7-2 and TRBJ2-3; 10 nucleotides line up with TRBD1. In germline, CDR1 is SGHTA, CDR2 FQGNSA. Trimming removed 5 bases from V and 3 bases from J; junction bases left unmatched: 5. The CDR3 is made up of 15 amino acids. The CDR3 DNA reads TGTGCCAGCAGCCAGGACAGGGGGAGGACAGATACGCAGTATTTT. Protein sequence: CASSQDRGRTDTQYF. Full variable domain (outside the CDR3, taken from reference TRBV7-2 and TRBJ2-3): GAGVSQSPSNKVTEKGKDVELRCDPISGHTALYWYRQSLGQGLEFLIYFQGNSAPDKSGLPSDRFSAERTGGSVSTLTIQRTQQEDSAVYLCASSQDRGRTDTQYFGPGTRLTVL.

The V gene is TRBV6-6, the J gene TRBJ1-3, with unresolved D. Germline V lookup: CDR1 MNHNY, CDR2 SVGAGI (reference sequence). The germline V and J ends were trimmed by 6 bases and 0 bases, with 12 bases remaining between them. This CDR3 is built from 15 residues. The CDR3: CASRSNDNSGNTIYF. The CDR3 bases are TGTGCCAGCAGGAGCAACGACAACTCTGGAAACACCATATATTTT.

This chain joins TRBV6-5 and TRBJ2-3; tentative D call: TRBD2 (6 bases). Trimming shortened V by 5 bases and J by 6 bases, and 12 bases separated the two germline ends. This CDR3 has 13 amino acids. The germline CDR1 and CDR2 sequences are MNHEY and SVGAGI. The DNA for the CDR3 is TGTGCCAGCAGTCCCTATCGGGGGGATACGCAGTATTTT. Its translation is CASSPYRGDTQYF.

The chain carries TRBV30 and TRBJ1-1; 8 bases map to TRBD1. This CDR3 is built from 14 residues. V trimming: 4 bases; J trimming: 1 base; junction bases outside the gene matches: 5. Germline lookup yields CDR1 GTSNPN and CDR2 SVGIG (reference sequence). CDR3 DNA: TGTGCCTGGACGCGCGGACAGGGGAACACTGAAGCTTTCTTT. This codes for CAWTRGQGNTEAFF. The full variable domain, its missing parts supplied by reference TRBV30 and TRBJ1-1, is SQTIHQWPATLVQPVGSPLSLECTVEGTSNPNLYWYRQAAGRGLQLLFYSVGIGQISSEVPQNLSASRPQDRQFILSSKKLLLSDSGFYLCAWTRGQGNTEAFFGQGTRLTVV.

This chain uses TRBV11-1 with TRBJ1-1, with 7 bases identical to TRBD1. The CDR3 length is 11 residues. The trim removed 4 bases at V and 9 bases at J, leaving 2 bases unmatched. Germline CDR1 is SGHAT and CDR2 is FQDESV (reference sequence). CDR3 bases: TGTGCCAGCAGCTCGACAGGGAAAGCTTTCTTT. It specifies CASSSTGKAFF. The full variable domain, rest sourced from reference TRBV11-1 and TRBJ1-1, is EAEVAQSPRYKITEKSQAVAFWCDPISGHATLYWYRQILGQGPELLVQFQDESVVDDSQLPKDRFSAERLKGVDSTLKIQPAELGDSAMYLCASSSTGKAFFGQGTRLTVV.

DNA for the CDR3: TGTGCCAGTAGTCTCGGGACAGTCTCCTACGAGCAGTACTTC. Protein: CASSLGTVSYEQYF. The rearrangement links TRBV19 to TRBJ2-7; 7 nucleotides agree with TRBD1. Germline V CDR1 and CDR2: LNHDA, SQIVND (reference sequence). V dropped 5 bases and J dropped 0; count of bases not matched to a gene: 4. The CDR3 spans 14 residues.

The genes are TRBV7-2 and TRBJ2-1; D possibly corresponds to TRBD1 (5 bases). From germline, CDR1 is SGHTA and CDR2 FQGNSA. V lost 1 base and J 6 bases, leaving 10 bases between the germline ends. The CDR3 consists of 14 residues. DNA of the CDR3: TGTGCCAGCAGCTTAGTTTGGGGCCCCAATGAGCAGTTCTTC. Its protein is CASSLVWGPNEQFF.

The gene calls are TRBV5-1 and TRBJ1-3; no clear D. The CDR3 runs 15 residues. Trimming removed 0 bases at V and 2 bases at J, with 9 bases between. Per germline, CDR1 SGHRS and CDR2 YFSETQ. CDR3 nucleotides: TGCGCCAGCAGCTTGGACAGTTCGACTGGAAACACCATATATTTT. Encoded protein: CASSLDSSTGNTIYF.

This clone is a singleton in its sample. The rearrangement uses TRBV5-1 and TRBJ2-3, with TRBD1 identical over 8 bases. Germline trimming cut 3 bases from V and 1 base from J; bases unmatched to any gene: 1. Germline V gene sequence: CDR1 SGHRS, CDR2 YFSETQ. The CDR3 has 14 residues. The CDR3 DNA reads TGCGCCAGCAGCTGGGGACAGGGCACAGATACGCAGTATTTT. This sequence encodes CASSWGQGTDTQYF.

The CDR3 spells CASSDYRLAGGNEQFF. The CDR3 DNA reads as TGTGCCAGCAGTGACTACCGACTAGCGGGGGGCAATGAGCAGTTCTTC. The rearrangement uses TRBV6-4 and TRBJ2-1; 13 nucleotides agree with TRBD2. Germline V lookup: CDR1 MRHNA, CDR2 SNTAGT. The CDR3 loop spans 16 amino acids. With V trimmed by 1 base and J by 6 bases, 3 bases remained unmatched.